The clone carrying this T cell receptor beta chain showed up just a few times. The data are from a study of blood T cell repertoires in COVID-19. As for the study in general: The cDNA or gDNA used as material had been derived from T cells, B-cell-depleted T cells, or PBMCs.

Germline assignment: CDR1 KGHDR and CDR2 SFDVKD. The CDR3 contains 13 residues. The J segment lost 2 bases and the V segment lost 8 bases, leaving 4 bases of the junction unmatched. Repertoires were generated with immunoSEQ multiplex PCR, while TCRdb's copy carries only in-frame clones and drops some. The repertoire holds 220,000 or so clones, about 88% seen once, with about a tenth in the top ten. The gene calls are TRBV24-1 and TRBJ1-1, with TRBD1 matching over 7 bases. Input material: peripheral blood. The TCR originated in a woman aged 45 to 65 with COVID-19, enrolled during active disease. For the CDR3, the DNA is TGTGCCACCATCAGGGGGGTTAACACTGAAGCTTTCTTT. Its translation: CATIRGVNTEAFF.